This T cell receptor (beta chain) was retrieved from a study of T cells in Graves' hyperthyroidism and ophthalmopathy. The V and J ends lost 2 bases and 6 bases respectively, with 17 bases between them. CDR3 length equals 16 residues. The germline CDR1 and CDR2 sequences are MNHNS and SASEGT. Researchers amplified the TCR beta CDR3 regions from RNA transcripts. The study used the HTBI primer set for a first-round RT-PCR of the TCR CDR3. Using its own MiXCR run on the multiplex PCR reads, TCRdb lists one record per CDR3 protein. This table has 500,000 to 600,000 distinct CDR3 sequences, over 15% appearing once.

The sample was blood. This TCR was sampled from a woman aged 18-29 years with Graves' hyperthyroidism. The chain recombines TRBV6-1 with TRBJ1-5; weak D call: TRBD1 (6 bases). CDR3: CASSEPSGGEGQPQHF. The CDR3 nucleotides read TGTGCCAGCAGTGAACCGTCGGGGGGCGAAGGTCAGCCCCAGCATTTT.